This TCR beta chain is from a study of beta chain features in type 1 diabetes. Turning to the study itself: There was similarity between patients and healthy donors in age, gender and cell yields. The study examined 90 million to 130 million sorted cells across all samples.

Study outcomes and limitations: Moderate yet significant TCRB CDR3 shortening was seen in Type 1 diabetes patients in all four CD4+ subsets.

The CDR3 runs 13 residues. The junction had 2 bases not matched to a gene; V was cut back by 4 bases and J by 3 bases. The germline V gene has CDR1 KGHSH and CDR2 LQKENI. This clone has only a few counts. Its matching antigen is unknown. Other nucleotide sequences from this sample produce the same CDR3. The study reverse transcribed the entire isolated RNA, so it sequenced expressed TCRB transcripts. Produced via immunoSEQ multiplex PCR; TCRdb's table is partial and in-frame only. Altogether 300,000 or so clones are present, around an eighth being singletons, with the ten largest covering roughly 0.015%.

The V gene is TRBV18, the J gene TRBJ1-1; the match to TRBD1 covers 7 bases. Sequencing was performed on naive CD4+ T cells from blood. This TCR derives from a woman in her late teens or twenties with type 1 diabetes. The DNA of the CDR3 is TGTGCCAGCTCACGTGACAGGGACACTGAAGCTTTCTTT. Protein sequence: CASSRDRDTEAFF.